This T cell receptor (beta chain) was profiled in a study of cytomegalovirus exposure and HLA in healthy donors. Study in general: Some 85 million unique TCRs, all from HLA-typed donors, were included in an early release of the data. Study results and limitations: Researchers catalogued under 200 TCR beta chains as cytomegalovirus-associated.

On this clone: Its antigen is unknown. Other DNA variants within this sample encode the same CDR3.

This CDR3 has 15 residues. V was clipped by 4 bases and J by 2 bases; unmatched bases: 3. Germline assignment: CDR1 SGHNT and CDR2 YYREEE (reference sequence). PCR amplification relied on 60 Vbeta primers (plus 13 Jbeta primers). Profiled with immunoSEQ multiplex PCR; TCRdb holds only in-frame clones, not every one. The sample lists about 180,000 clones; about 80% were seen once. This clonotype originated in a woman aged 25 to 45 in good health and CMV-seronegative. This chain links TRBV5-4 with TRBJ2-7, with TRBD2 matching 13 bases. Sequences were obtained from PBMCs. The CDR3, as DNA: TGTGCCAGCAGCGCGGGACTAGCGGGAACCTACGAGCAGTACTTC. Translation gives CASSAGLAGTYEQYF. The full variable domain, completed using reference TRBV5-4 and TRBJ2-7, is ETGVTQSPTHLIKTRGQQVTLRCSSQSGHNTVSWYQQALGQGPQFIFQYYREEENGRGNFPPRFSGLQFPNYSSELNVNALELDDSALYLCASSAGLAGTYEQYFGPGTRLTVT.